This TCR beta chain was sequenced during a study of T cell responses to AZD1222 COVID-19 vaccine. General study results and limits: Clonal diversity may have been underestimated, and the donors were mostly white British, with more females than males. In the spike-specific TCR repertoire, nearly half reportedly target unmutated variant regions. Breadth and depth of Spike-specific TCRs rose after two AZD1222 doses. Just a handful of AZD1222 recipients were seropositive at baseline.

The protocol was immunoSEQ multiplex PCR, while the TCRdb copy is restricted to in-frame clones and leaves out a portion. The table lists some 99,000 clones, about 88% of them singletons. In this sample, this clone turned up once. Its target is unknown. The germline V gene has CDR1 SGDLS and CDR2 YYNGEE. CDR3 length: 15 amino acids. Trimming removed 2 bases at V and 4 bases at J, with 10 bases between. V gene TRBV9 combines with J gene TRBJ2-6; D is unresolved. The receptor was isolated from an adult who received the AZD1222 COVID-19 vaccine. The starting material was peripheral blood, obtained 28 days after the second AZD1222 dose. The CDR3 loop is CASSVWGSGANVLTF. CDR3 DNA: TGTGCCAGCAGCGTGTGGGGTTCCGGGGCCAACGTCCTGACTTTC.